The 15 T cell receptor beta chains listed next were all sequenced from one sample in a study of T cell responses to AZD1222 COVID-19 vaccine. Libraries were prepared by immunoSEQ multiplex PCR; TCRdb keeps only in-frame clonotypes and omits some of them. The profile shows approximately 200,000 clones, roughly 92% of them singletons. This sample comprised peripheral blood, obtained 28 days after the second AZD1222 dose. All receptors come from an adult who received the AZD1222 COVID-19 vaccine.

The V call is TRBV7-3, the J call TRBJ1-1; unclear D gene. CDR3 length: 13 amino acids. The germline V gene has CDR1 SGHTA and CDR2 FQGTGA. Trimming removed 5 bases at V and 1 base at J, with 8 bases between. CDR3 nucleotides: TGTGCCAGCAGCCCCCACGCGAACACTGAAGCTTTCTTT. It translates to CASSPHANTEAFF. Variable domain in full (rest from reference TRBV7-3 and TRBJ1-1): GAGVSQTPSNKVTEKGKYVELRCDPISGHTALYWYRQSLGQGPEFLIYFQGTGAADDSGLPNDRFFAVRPEGSVSTLKIQRTERGDSAVYLCASSPHANTEAFFGQGTRLTVV.

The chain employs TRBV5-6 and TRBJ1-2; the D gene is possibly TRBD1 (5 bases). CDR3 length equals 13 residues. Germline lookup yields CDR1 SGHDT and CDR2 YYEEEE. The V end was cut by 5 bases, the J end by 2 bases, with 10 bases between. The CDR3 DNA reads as TGTGCCAGCAGTCACCGGGGGAACTATGGCTACACCTTC. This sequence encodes CASSHRGNYGYTF.

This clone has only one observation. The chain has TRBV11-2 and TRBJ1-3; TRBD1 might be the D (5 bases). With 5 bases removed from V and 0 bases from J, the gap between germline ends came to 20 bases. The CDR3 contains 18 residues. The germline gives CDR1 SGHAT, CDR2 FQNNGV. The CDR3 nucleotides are TGTGCCAGCAGCCCAGGGACTTATTTTTCGGACTCTGGAAACACCATATATTTT. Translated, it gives CASSPGTYFSDSGNTIYF.

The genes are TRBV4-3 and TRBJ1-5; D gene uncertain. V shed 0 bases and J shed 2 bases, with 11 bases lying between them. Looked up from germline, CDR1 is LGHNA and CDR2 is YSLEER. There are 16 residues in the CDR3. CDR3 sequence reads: CASSQDRRGGNQPQHF. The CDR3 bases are TGCGCCAGCAGCCAAGATAGGCGTGGTGGCAATCAGCCCCAGCATTTT.

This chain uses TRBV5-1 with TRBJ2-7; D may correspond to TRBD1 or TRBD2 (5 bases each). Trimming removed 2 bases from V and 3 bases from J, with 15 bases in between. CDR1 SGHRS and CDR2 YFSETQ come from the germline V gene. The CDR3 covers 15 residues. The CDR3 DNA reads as TGCGCCAGCAGCTTCCAGGGACCCCTGGACTACGAGCAGTACTTC. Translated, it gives CASSFQGPLDYEQYF.

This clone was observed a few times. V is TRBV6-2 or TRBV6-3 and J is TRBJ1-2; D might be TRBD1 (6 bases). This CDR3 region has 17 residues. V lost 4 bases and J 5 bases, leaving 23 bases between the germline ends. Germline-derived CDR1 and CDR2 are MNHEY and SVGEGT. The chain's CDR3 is CASSSLQAGETPYGYTF. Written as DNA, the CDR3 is TGTGCCAGCAGTTCTCTACAAGCAGGGGAAACCCCTTATGGCTACACCTTC.

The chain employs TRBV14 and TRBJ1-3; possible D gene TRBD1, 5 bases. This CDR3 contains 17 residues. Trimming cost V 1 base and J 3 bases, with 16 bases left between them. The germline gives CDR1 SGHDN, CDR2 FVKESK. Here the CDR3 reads CASSQGPTMGVGNTIYF. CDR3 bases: TGTGCCAGCAGCCAAGGACCGACGATGGGGGTTGGAAACACCATATATTTT.

This CDR3 is CASSLGRETNTGELFF. CDR3 sequence (DNA): TGTGCCAGCAGCTTGGGAAGAGAAACGAACACCGGGGAGCTGTTTTTT. This chain connects TRBV7-9 to TRBJ2-2; unclear D gene. Germline assignment: CDR1 SEHNR and CDR2 FQNEAQ (reference sequence). V lost 3 bases and J 0 bases, leaving 11 bases between the germline ends. The CDR3 runs 16 residues.

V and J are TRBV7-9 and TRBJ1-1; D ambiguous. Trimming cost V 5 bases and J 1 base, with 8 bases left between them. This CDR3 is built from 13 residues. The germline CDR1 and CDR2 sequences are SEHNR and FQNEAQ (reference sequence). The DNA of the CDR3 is TGTGCCAGCAGCCGACGGGGGAACACTGAAGCTTTCTTT. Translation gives CASSRRGNTEAFF.

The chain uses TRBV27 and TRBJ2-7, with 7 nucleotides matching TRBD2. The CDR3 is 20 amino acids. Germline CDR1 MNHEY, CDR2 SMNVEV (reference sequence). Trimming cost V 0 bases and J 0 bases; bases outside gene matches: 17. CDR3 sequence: CASSLSRQRGQHRFSYEQYF. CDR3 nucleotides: TGTGCCAGCAGTTTATCCCGTCAGCGGGGCCAACATAGATTCTCCTACGAGCAGTACTTC.

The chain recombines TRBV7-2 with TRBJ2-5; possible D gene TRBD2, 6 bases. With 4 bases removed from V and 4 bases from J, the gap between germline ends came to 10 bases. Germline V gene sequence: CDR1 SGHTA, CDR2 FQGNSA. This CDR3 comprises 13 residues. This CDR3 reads CASSSGELETQYF. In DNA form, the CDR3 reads TGTGCCAGCAGCTCGGGGGAACTAGAGACCCAGTACTTC.

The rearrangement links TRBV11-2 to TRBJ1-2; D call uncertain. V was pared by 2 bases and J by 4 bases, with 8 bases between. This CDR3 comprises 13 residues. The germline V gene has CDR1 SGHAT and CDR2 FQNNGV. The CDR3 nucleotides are TGTGCCAGCAGCTTAACCGGGGTCTATGGCTACACCTTC. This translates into CASSLTGVYGYTF.

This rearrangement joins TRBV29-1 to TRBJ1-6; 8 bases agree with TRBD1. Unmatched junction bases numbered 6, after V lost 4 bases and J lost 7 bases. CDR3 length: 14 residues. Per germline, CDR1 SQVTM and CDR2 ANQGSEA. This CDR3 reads CSVGGQGKNSPLHF. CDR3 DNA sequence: TGCAGCGTTGGCGGACAGGGAAAAAATTCACCCCTCCACTTT.

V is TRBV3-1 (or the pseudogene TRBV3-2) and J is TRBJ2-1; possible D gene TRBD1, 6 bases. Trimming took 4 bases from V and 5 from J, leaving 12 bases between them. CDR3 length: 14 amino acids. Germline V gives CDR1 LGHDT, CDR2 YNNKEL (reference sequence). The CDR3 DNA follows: TGTGCCAGCAGCCCCTGGGGGCAGCACAATGAGCAGTTCTTC. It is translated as CASSPWGQHNEQFF.

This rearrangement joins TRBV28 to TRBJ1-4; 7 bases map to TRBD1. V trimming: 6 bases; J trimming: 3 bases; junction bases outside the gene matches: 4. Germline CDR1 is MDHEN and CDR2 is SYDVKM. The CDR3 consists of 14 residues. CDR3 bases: TGTGCCAGCAGGACCGGGACAGCTAATGAAAAACTGTTTTTT. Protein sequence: CASRTGTANEKLFF. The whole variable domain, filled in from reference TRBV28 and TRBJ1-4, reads DVKVTQSSRYLVKRTGEKVFLECVQDMDHENMFWYRQDPGLGLRLIYFSYDVKMKEKGDIPEGYSVSREKKERFSLILESASTNQTSMYLCASRTGTANEKLFFGSGTQLSVL.